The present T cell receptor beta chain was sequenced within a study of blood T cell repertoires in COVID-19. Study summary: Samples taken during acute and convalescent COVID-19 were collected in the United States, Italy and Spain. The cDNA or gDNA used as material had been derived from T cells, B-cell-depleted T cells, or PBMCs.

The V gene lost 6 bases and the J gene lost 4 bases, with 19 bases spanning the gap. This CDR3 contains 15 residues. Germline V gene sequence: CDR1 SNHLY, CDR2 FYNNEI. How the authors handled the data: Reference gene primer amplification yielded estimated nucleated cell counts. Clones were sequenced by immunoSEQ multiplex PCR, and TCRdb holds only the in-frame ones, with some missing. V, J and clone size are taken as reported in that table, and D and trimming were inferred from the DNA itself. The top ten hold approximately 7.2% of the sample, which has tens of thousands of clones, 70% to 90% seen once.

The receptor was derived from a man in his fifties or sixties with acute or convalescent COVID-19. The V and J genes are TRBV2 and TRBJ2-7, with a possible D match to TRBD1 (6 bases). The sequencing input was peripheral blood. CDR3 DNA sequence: TGTGCCAGCAGCACCACCGGACAGTCTCGGTACGAGCAGTACTTC. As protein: CASSTTGQSRYEQYF.